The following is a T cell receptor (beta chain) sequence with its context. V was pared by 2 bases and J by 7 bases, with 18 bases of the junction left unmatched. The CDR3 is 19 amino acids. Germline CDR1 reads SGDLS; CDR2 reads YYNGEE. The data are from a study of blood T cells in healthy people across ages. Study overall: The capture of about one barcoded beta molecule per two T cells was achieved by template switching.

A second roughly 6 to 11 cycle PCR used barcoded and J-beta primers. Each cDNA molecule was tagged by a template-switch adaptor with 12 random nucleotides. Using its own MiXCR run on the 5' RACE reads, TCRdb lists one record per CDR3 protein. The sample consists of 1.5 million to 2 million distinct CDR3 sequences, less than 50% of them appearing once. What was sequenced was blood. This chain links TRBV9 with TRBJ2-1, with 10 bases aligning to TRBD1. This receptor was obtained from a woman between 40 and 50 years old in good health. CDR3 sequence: CASSVTGTGALVGPNEQFF. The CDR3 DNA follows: TGTGCCAGCAGCGTGACCGGGACAGGGGCTTTGGTGGGACCTAATGAGCAGTTCTTC. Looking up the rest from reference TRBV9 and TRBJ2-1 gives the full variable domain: DSGVTQTPKHLITATGQRVTLRCSPRSGDLSVYWYQQSLDQGLQFLIQYYNGEERAKGNILERFSAQQFPDLHSELNLSSLELGDSALYFCASSVTGTGALVGPNEQFFGPGTRLTVL.